This T cell receptor beta chain derives from a study of cytomegalovirus exposure and HLA in healthy donors. This clone has just a few counts. Its target is not known. This PCR relied on a set of 60 Vbeta primers and 13 Jbeta primers. In the authors' methods: It was a later analysis that counted some 80 million unique TCR beta chains, of which some 10 million were shared. Sequenced by immunoSEQ multiplex PCR; TCRdb stores in-frame clones only, minus some. The V and J calls and clone size come from that table; D and trimming were worked out from the DNA. The sample records around 150,000 clones, approximately 76% being singletons. The length of the CDR3 is 14 residues. V trimming: 5 bases; J trimming: 7 bases; junction bases outside the gene matches: 8. Germline-derived CDR1 and CDR2 are SQVTM and ANQGSEA. Study-wide findings and caveats: Later analysis placed DRB1 highest and HLA-C lowest in TCR association rates, which differed by HLA locus. In a later analysis, common viral pathogens appeared linked to several of the most significant clusters. At a 0.05 false discovery rate, a later analysis found 18,000 or so TCR beta sequences to be associated with HLA alleles.

Source material: PBMCs. This sequence was found in a man in his 60s in good health and CMV-seronegative. The chain is built from TRBV29-1 and TRBJ1-4; TRBD1 agrees at 9 bases. CDR3 bases: TGCAGCGTTCTTGGGGGGACAGGGCGTGAAAAACTGTTTTTT. This gives the protein CSVLGGTGREKLFF.